The 28 T cell receptor beta chains below come from one sample, sequenced in a study of cytomegalovirus exposure and HLA in healthy donors. The PCR used 60 Vbeta and 13 Jbeta primers. The data were produced by immunoSEQ multiplex PCR, yet TCRdb's version contains in-frame clones alone and is incomplete. The table includes approximately 100,000 clones, about 70% detected once. Sequenced input: PBMCs. Receptors were obtained from a human donor in good health.

This clone has more than one count but fewer than ten. The V gene is TRBV19, the J gene TRBJ2-2, with D possibly TRBD2 on 6 matching bases. CDR1 and CDR2 from the germline V gene are LNHDA and SQIVND (reference sequence). V lost 0 bases and J 6 bases, leaving 8 bases between the germline ends. This CDR3 has 14 amino acids. CDR3 in amino acids: CASSIDPGAGELFF. The CDR3 bases are TGTGCCAGTAGTATAGACCCGGGGGCCGGGGAGCTGTTTTTT.

This rearrangement joins TRBV6-5 to TRBJ2-1, with a tentative D call TRBD2 (5 bases). V was shortened by 0 bases and J by 4 bases, with 10 bases between the two germline ends. The CDR3 contains 15 residues. The germline V gene encodes CDR1 MNHEY and CDR2 SVGAGI. In nucleotides, the CDR3 is TGTGCCAGCAGTTACTCCCTCACTAGGTACAATGAGCAGTTCTTC. As protein: CASSYSLTRYNEQFF.

The V call is TRBV5-4, the J call TRBJ2-7; D not resolved. V was pared by 1 base and J by 8 bases, with 7 bases between. CDR1 and CDR2 from the germline V gene are SGHNT and YYREEE (reference sequence). The CDR3 sequence is 11 residues long. The CDR3 loop is CASSLYLKQYF. As DNA, the CDR3 is TGTGCCAGCAGCTTGTACTTAAAGCAGTACTTC.

The V call is TRBV6-5, the J call TRBJ1-2, with D possibly being TRBD1 (6 bases). V lost 6 bases and J lost 3, with 14 bases in between. Germline V gene data show CDR1 as MNHEY and CDR2 as SVGAGI. The CDR3 has 14 residues. The CDR3: CASSPLGGDYGYTF. DNA of the CDR3: TGTGCCAGCAGCCCGTTAGGGGGTGACTATGGCTACACCTTC.

The chain employs TRBV27 and TRBJ1-4; no reliable D call. Germline V gives CDR1 MNHEY, CDR2 SMNVEV (reference sequence). The CDR3 totals 14 residues. Trimming cost V 2 bases and J 5 bases, with 9 bases left between them. CDR3 sequence (DNA): TGTGCCAGCAGTTTAATGAGGCCAAATGAAAAACTGTTTTTT. This encodes CASSLMRPNEKLFF.

The rearrangement joins TRBV28 to TRBJ2-3; the D gene is possibly TRBD1 (5 bases). Trimming shortened V by 6 bases and J by 5 bases, and 15 bases separated the two germline ends. This CDR3 comprises 14 residues. In germline, CDR1 is MDHEN, CDR2 SYDVKM. DNA for the CDR3: TGTGCCAGCAGCTTTTGGTCCCAGGGAGATACGCAGTATTTT. This sequence encodes CASSFWSQGDTQYF.

The chain is built from TRBV5-1 and TRBJ2-7; TRBD1 agrees at 8 bases. In germline, CDR1 is SGHRS, CDR2 YFSETQ. This CDR3 has 14 residues. The ends lost 4 bases at V and 5 bases at J; junction bases unmatched: 8. The CDR3 spells CASSPRDRIDEQYF. In nucleotides, the CDR3 is TGCGCCAGCAGCCCGCGGGACAGGATCGACGAGCAGTACTTC.

This clone was seen a handful of times. The chain joins TRBV30 to TRBJ1-5; 10 bases line up with TRBD1. Losses at the gene ends were 0 bases for V and 3 bases for J; bases not matched to a gene: 2. This CDR3 region has 15 residues. Germline assignment: CDR1 GTSNPN and CDR2 SVGIG (reference sequence). In DNA form, the CDR3 reads TGTGCCTGGAGTGTCGGGACAGGGGTCAATCAGCCCCAGCATTTT. Its translation is CAWSVGTGVNQPQHF.

The chain's CDR3 is CASSRTGSGYTF. For the CDR3, the DNA is TGTGCCAGCAGCCGGACAGGATCTGGCTACACCTTC. The chain uses TRBV28 and TRBJ1-2; 7 bases are a match to TRBD1. CDR1 is MDHEN and CDR2 is SYDVKM in the germline V gene. CDR3 length: 12 amino acids. After removal of 6 bases from V and 7 bases from J, the junction contained 5 bases not matched to a gene.

The chain combines TRBV25-1 with TRBJ2-7; 7 nucleotides line up with TRBD2. The CDR3 is made up of 15 amino acids. Germline assignment: CDR1 MGHDK and CDR2 SYGVNS. Trimming took 7 bases from V and 1 from J; bases not matched to a gene: 10. The CDR3 spells CASTRGASGSYEQYF. The CDR3 DNA is TGTGCCAGCACCCGAGGGGCTAGCGGTTCCTACGAGCAGTACTTC.

This clone was observed a handful of times. This chain uses TRBV13 with TRBJ2-5; 7 bases match TRBD1. V lost 3 bases, J lost 2 bases, and 3 bases stayed unmatched. The CDR3 length is 14 residues. Germline V gene sequence: CDR1 PRHDT, CDR2 FYEKMQ (reference sequence). CDR3 nucleotide sequence: TGTGCCAGCAGCTTTGGGACAGTTCAAGAGACCCAGTACTTC. This codes for CASSFGTVQETQYF.

The J gene is TRBJ1-2, the V gene TRBV4-3, with 7 bases matching TRBD1. J lost 6 bases, V lost 1 base, and 5 bases had no gene match. The CDR3 covers 14 residues. The germline V gene encodes CDR1 LGHNA and CDR2 YSLEER. CDR3 nucleotide sequence: TGCGCCAGCAGCCAAGCACAGGGGTTAAATGGCTACACCTTC. This codes for CASSQAQGLNGYTF.

This clone was seen just once. The chain carries TRBV6-5 and TRBJ1-3; 8 positions agree with TRBD1. Germline V CDR1 and CDR2: MNHEY, SVGAGI. The CDR3 covers 14 residues. V gave up 2 bases and J gave up 4 bases; unmatched junction bases: 1. CDR3 sequence: CASSYDRGGNTIYF. As DNA, the CDR3 is TGTGCCAGCAGTTACGACAGGGGAGGAAACACCATATATTTT.

This clone was counted between two and nine times. The V gene is TRBV19, the J gene TRBJ1-6, with 9 bases identical to TRBD1. The CDR3 is 14 residues long. J gave up 7 bases and V 5 bases, and 3 bases lay outside the gene matches. CDR1 is LNHDA and CDR2 is SQIVND in the germline V gene (reference sequence). This CDR3 reads CASSLDRGNSPLHF. The CDR3 bases are TGTGCCAGTAGTCTGGACAGGGGAAATTCACCCCTCCACTTT.

The chain carries TRBV4-1 and TRBJ1-4; no clear D. Trimming cost V 0 bases and J 10 bases, with 3 bases left between them. The CDR3 consists of 11 residues. Germline V gene sequence: CDR1 MGHRA, CDR2 YSYEKL. The CDR3 bases are TGCGCCAGCAGCCAAGAGAGAAAACTGTTTTTT. This codes for CASSQERKLFF.

This chain joins TRBV25-1 and TRBJ2-5, with a weak D call TRBD2 (5 bases). Germline lookup yields CDR1 MGHDK and CDR2 SYGVNS. The germline V and J ends were trimmed by 8 bases and 4 bases, with 11 bases remaining between them. The CDR3 runs 12 residues. The CDR3 region is CASSRGSETQYF. CDR3 in DNA: TGTGCCAGCTCGAGAGGGTCAGAGACCCAGTACTTC.

There are a few counts of this clone. The chain links TRBV2 to TRBJ1-1, with TRBD1 matching 7 bases. V shed 8 bases and J 1 base; nucleotides not matched to a gene: 10. CDR1 SNHLY and CDR2 FYNNEI come from the germline V gene. The CDR3 contains 15 residues. Written as DNA, the CDR3 is TGTGCCAGCCGATCGACCGGGACAGCGAACACTGAAGCTTTCTTT. Amino acid sequence: CASRSTGTANTEAFF.

The V gene is TRBV5-4, the J gene TRBJ1-1; D ambiguous. Trimming pared 7 bases from V and 1 base from J, leaving 14 bases between. The CDR3 totals 14 residues. CDR1 is SGHNT and CDR2 is YYREEE in the germline V gene (reference sequence). For the CDR3, the DNA is TGTGCCAGCCAAGGGAGTTTTGGGAACACTGAAGCTTTCTTT. Translated: CASQGSFGNTEAFF.

Only a few counts were recorded for this clone. The genes are TRBV27 and TRBJ1-5; D uncertain. Germline assignment: CDR1 MNHEY and CDR2 SMNVEV (reference sequence). CDR3 size: 13 residues. The V and J ends lost 5 bases and 1 base respectively, with 6 bases between them. Here the CDR3 DNA reads TGTGCCAGCAGTCTAATCAGCAATCAGCCCCAGCATTTT. This codes for CASSLISNQPQHF.

The V gene is TRBV19, the J gene TRBJ1-2, with D hard to call. CDR1 and CDR2 from the germline V gene are LNHDA and SQIVND (reference sequence). V lost 3 bases, J lost 4 bases, and 9 bases lay in between. The CDR3 is 13 residues long. The CDR3 DNA is TGTGCCAGTAGTATCTCGTCCGTCTATGGCTACACCTTC. Protein sequence: CASSISSVYGYTF.

The J gene is TRBJ1-1, the V gene TRBV9; D is unclear. V lost 4 bases and J lost 0, with 13 bases in between. CDR1 is SGDLS, CDR2 YYNGEE, per germline. This CDR3 contains 15 residues. This CDR3 is CASSPPGGVNTEAFF. The CDR3 DNA reads TGTGCCAGCAGCCCCCCCGGCGGAGTGAACACTGAAGCTTTCTTT.

The chain combines TRBV19 with TRBJ2-2, with 9 bases identical to TRBD2. Germline CDR1 reads LNHDA; CDR2 reads SQIVND (reference sequence). V trimming: 7 bases; J trimming: 6 bases; junction bases outside the gene matches: 9. CDR3 length: 15 residues. DNA for the CDR3: TGTGCCAGTAATATCGGTAGCGGGAGTTCCGGGGAGCTGTTTTTT. It encodes CASNIGSGSSGELFF.

The chain combines TRBV7-2 with TRBJ2-7; D possibly corresponds to TRBD2 (5 bases). From germline, CDR1 is SGHTA and CDR2 FQGNSA. The length of the CDR3 is 14 residues. The V end was cut by 4 bases, the J end by 2 bases, with 12 bases between. The CDR3, as DNA: TGTGCCAGCAGCTCGAGACTACGACCCTACGAGCAGTACTTC. Encoded protein: CASSSRLRPYEQYF.

This rearrangement joins TRBV28 to TRBJ1-4; 8 bases agree with TRBD1. The length of the CDR3 is 14 residues. CDR1 MDHEN and CDR2 SYDVKM come from the germline V gene. The V gene end was trimmed by 7 bases and the J gene end by 8 bases; junction bases not matched to a gene: 9. The CDR3 protein is CASTPLDREEKLFF. CDR3 nucleotide sequence: TGTGCCAGCACCCCCCTGGACAGGGAGGAAAAACTGTTTTTT.

Only one count was recorded for this clone. The rearrangement joins TRBV6-5 to TRBJ1-2, with D possibly matching TRBD1 (6 bases). Germline assignment: CDR1 MNHEY and CDR2 SVGAGI. With 7 bases removed from V and 8 bases from J, the gap between germline ends came to 20 bases. CDR3 length: 14 residues. Here the CDR3 reads CASKGFPGAEGYTF. CDR3 nucleotides: TGTGCCAGCAAGGGGTTTCCAGGGGCGGAAGGCTACACCTTC.

The chain carries TRBV7-8 and TRBJ1-2; 8 bases align to TRBD1. V trimming: 7 bases; J trimming: 4 bases; junction bases outside the gene matches: 14. This CDR3 is 16 amino acids long. CDR1 and CDR2 from the germline V gene are SGHVS and FQNEAQ. The CDR3 loop is CASTMSRGLDPYGYTF. For the CDR3, the DNA is TGTGCCAGCACCATGTCCAGGGGGCTTGACCCCTATGGCTACACCTTC.

The chain joins TRBV30 to TRBJ2-1, with D hard to call. V dropped 0 bases and J dropped 9 bases, with 9 bases sitting between them. There are 12 residues in the CDR3. CDR1 and CDR2 (germline): GTSNPN, SVGIG (reference sequence). Here the CDR3 reads CAWSVGGPEQFF. In DNA, the CDR3 is TGTGCCTGGAGTGTAGGCGGTCCTGAGCAGTTCTTC.

The rearrangement joins TRBV6-5 to TRBJ2-5; TRBD1 agrees at 9 bases. This CDR3 has 14 amino acids. Trimming at V came to 5 bases and at J to 4 bases, leaving 5 bases not matched to a gene. Germline V CDR1 and CDR2: MNHEY, SVGAGI. The CDR3 here is CASSLDRGGETQYF. CDR3 nucleotide sequence: TGTGCCAGCAGTCTCGACAGGGGGGGAGAGACCCAGTACTTC.